One sample yielded the 14 T cell receptor beta chains listed below, sequenced in a study of OX40 agonist ivuxolimab in advanced cancers. Libraries were prepared by immunoSEQ multiplex PCR; TCRdb keeps only in-frame clonotypes and omits some of them. The sample has approximately 40,000 clones, 80% to 95% seen once. The sequenced sample was CD4+ or CD8+ T cells sorted from blood, obtained in a trial of the OX40 agonist ivuxolimab. These receptors came from an adult with an advanced solid tumor such as melanoma, head and neck, liver or kidney cancer.

V and J are TRBV14 and TRBJ1-1; D is uncertain. Germline V CDR1 and CDR2: SGHDN, FVKESK. V lost 6 bases, J lost 0 bases, and 8 bases lay in between. The CDR3 consists of 13 residues. The CDR3 sequence is CASRNTMNTEAFF. CDR3 sequence (DNA): TGTGCCAGCAGAAATACTATGAACACTGAAGCTTTCTTT.

The V call is TRBV6-1, the J call TRBJ1-2, with TRBD1 identical over 8 bases. V was clipped by 4 bases and J by 5 bases; unmatched bases: 6. Germline V gene sequence: CDR1 MNHNS, CDR2 SASEGT. The CDR3 length is 14 residues. CDR3 in DNA: TGTGCCAGCAGTGCCGGACAGGGCTTGTATGGCTACACCTTC. Translated: CASSAGQGLYGYTF.

The V call is TRBV7-6, the J call TRBJ2-7, with 9 bases aligning to TRBD1. Germline assignment: CDR1 SGHVS and CDR2 FNYEAQ. Trimming cost V 5 bases and J 0 bases; bases outside gene matches: 8. CDR3 length equals 16 residues. The DNA for the CDR3 is TGTGCCAGCAGCCTGACAGGGGGGCCGAGCTCCTACGAGCAGTACTTC. Its protein is CASSLTGGPSSYEQYF.

In nucleotides, the CDR3 is TGTGCCAGCAGCTCGGGGACAGGGGAAACAGATACGCAGTATTTT. Its translation: CASSSGTGETDTQYF. The gene calls are TRBV7-9 and TRBJ2-3; 10 bases map to TRBD1. The CDR3 totals 15 residues. Germline V gene data show CDR1 as SEHNR and CDR2 as FQNEAQ (reference sequence). V dropped 4 bases and J dropped 3; count of bases not matched to a gene: 4.

The chain uses TRBV27 and TRBJ2-1; D unresolved. V was shortened by 5 bases and J by 0 bases, with 14 bases between the two germline ends. Germline CDR1 and CDR2: MNHEY and SMNVEV (reference sequence). This CDR3 contains 16 residues. CDR3 bases: TGTGCCAGCAGTGGCCCCCCTCCTAGCTCCTACAATGAGCAGTTCTTC. This translates into CASSGPPPSSYNEQFF.

The CDR3 reads CASSLIGGVVPGEQYF. The CDR3 DNA reads TGTGCCAGCAGCTTAATCGGTGGAGTGGTCCCAGGGGAGCAGTACTTC. V gene TRBV7-3 combines with J gene TRBJ2-7; weak D call: TRBD1 (5 bases). Germline CDR1 SGHTA, CDR2 FQGTGA. CDR3 size: 16 residues. The ends were cut back, 1 base at V and 7 bases at J, with 20 bases in the middle.

The chain employs TRBV5-1 and TRBJ1-4; D unclear. The CDR3 runs 14 residues. CDR1 is SGHRS, CDR2 YFSETQ, per germline. The V and J ends lost 3 bases and 0 bases respectively, with 6 bases between them. This CDR3 reads CASSWYSTNEKLFF. Here the CDR3 DNA reads TGCGCCAGCAGCTGGTATTCAACTAATGAAAAACTGTTTTTT.

The CDR3 bases are TGCGCCAGCAGCCACCTACCCACCGGGAATGAGCAGTTCTTC. This gives the protein CASSHLPTGNEQFF. This chain links TRBV4-3 with TRBJ2-1, with no clear D. Trimming removed 3 bases at V and 7 bases at J, with 13 bases between. Germline CDR1 is LGHNA and CDR2 is YSLEER. The CDR3 sequence is 14 residues long.

The chain combines TRBV7-9 with TRBJ1-1, with TRBD1 matching over 7 bases. Germline V gives CDR1 SEHNR, CDR2 FQNEAQ (reference sequence). V shed 4 bases, J shed 1 base, and the junction held 3 bases outside the gene matches. This CDR3 has 14 amino acids. Written as DNA, the CDR3 is TGTGCCAGCAGCTCCCGGGACAGGAACACTGAAGCTTTCTTT. Protein: CASSSRDRNTEAFF.

This chain links TRBV2 with TRBJ1-2; 8 bases are shared with TRBD1. The CDR3 length is 11 residues. V shed 10 bases, J shed 6 bases, and the junction held 4 bases outside the gene matches. Germline CDR1 is SNHLY and CDR2 is FYNNEI. DNA of the CDR3: TGTGCCAAACAGGGGGGGGATGGCTACACCTTC. The encoded protein is CAKQGGDGYTF.

This chain joins TRBV7-8 and TRBJ2-2, with TRBD2 as a possible D gene (5 bases). Trimming took 3 bases from V and 5 from J, leaving 19 bases between them. The CDR3 is 17 residues long. Per the germline V gene, CDR1 is SGHVS and CDR2 is FQNEAQ. The CDR3 bases are TGTGCCAGCAGCTTTCCCGCAGGAGGCAGACGTACCGGGGAGCTGTTTTTT. Residues: CASSFPAGGRRTGELFF.

The genes are TRBV5-1 and TRBJ2-7; D is perhaps TRBD2 (5 bases). The V gene's germline CDR1 is SGHRS and CDR2 YFSETQ. Trimming shortened V by 1 base and J by 4 bases, and 6 bases separated the two germline ends. The CDR3 consists of 12 residues. The CDR3 here is CASSLSGYEQYF. CDR3 DNA: TGCGCCAGCAGCTTGAGCGGATACGAGCAGTACTTC.

This clone has only one observation. The genes are TRBV5-6 and TRBJ2-7; D is unclear. The CDR3 loop spans 11 amino acids. V shed 0 bases and J shed 6 bases, with 4 bases lying between them. The germline V gene encodes CDR1 SGHDT and CDR2 YYEEEE. The CDR3 DNA sequence: TGTGCCAGCAGCTTGGCGGGCGAGCAGTACGTC. This sequence encodes CASSLAGEQYV.

J is TRBJ2-1 and V is TRBV9; D gene ambiguous. V was cut by 0 bases and J by 2 bases, with 12 bases left in between. The CDR3 is 16 residues long. CDR1 is SGDLS, CDR2 YYNGEE, per germline. The CDR3 spells CASSVGASRTYNEQFF. DNA for the CDR3: TGTGCCAGCAGCGTAGGGGCTAGTAGGACCTACAATGAGCAGTTCTTC. Filled out from reference TRBV9 and TRBJ2-1, the complete variable domain reads DSGVTQTPKHLITATGQRVTLRCSPRSGDLSVYWYQQSLDQGLQFLIQYYNGEERAKGNILERFSAQQFPDLHSELNLSSLELGDSALYFCASSVGASRTYNEQFFGPGTRLTVL.